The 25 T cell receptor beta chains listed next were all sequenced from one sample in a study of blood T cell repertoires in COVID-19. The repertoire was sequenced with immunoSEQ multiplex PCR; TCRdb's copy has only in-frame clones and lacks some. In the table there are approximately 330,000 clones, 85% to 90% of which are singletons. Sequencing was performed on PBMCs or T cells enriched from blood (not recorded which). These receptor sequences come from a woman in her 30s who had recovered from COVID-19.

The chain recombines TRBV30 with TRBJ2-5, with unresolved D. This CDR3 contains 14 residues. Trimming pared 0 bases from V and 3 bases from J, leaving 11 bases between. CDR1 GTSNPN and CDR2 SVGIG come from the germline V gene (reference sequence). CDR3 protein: CAWSVGQTEETQYF. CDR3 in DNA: TGTGCCTGGAGTGTTGGTCAGACTGAAGAGACCCAGTACTTC.

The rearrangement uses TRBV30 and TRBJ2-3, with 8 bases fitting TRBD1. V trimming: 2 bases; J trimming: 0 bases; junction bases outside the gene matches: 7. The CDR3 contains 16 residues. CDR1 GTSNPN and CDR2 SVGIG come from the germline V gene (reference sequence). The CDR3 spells CAWSPRQGWSTDTQYF. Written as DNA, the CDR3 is TGTGCCTGGAGTCCTCGACAGGGGTGGAGCACAGATACGCAGTATTTT. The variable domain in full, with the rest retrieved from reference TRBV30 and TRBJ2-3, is SQTIHQWPATLVQPVGSPLSLECTVEGTSNPNLYWYRQAAGRGLQLLFYSVGIGQISSEVPQNLSASRPQDRQFILSSKKLLLSDSGFYLCAWSPRQGWSTDTQYFGPGTRLTVL.

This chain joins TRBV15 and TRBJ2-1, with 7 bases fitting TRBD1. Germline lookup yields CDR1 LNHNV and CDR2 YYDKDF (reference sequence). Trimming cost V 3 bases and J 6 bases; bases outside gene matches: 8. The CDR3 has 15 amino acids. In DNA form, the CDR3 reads TGTGCCACCAGCAGGCGACAGGGTTTCTCCAATGAGCAGTTCTTC. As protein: CATSRRQGFSNEQFF.

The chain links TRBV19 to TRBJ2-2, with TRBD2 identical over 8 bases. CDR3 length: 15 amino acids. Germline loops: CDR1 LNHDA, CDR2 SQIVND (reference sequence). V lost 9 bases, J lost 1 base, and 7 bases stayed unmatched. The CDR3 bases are TGTGCCAGCCAGCGGGGGTTAAGGAACACCGGGGAGCTGTTTTTT. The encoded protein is CASQRGLRNTGELFF. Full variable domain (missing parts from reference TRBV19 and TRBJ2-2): DGGITQSPKYLFRKEGQNVTLSCEQNLNHDAMYWYRQDPGQGLRLIYYSQIVNDFQKGDIAEGYSVSREKKESFPLTVTSAQKNPTAFYLCASQRGLRNTGELFFGEGSRLTVL.

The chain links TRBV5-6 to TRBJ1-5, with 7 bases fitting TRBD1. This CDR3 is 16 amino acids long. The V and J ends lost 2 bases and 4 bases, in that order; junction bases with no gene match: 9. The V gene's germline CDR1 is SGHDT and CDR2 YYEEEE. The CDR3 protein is CASSFGGRGRNQPQHF. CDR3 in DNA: TGTGCCAGCAGCTTCGGCGGCAGGGGGAGAAATCAGCCCCAGCATTTT.

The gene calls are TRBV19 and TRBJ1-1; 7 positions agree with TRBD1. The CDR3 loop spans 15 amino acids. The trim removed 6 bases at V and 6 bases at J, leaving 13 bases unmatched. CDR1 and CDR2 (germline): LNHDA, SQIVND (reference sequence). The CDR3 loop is CASSEYQGGAAEAFF. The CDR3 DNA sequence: TGTGCCAGTAGCGAGTACCAAGGGGGCGCCGCTGAAGCTTTCTTT. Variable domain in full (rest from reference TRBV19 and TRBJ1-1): DGGITQSPKYLFRKEGQNVTLSCEQNLNHDAMYWYRQDPGQGLRLIYYSQIVNDFQKGDIAEGYSVSREKKESFPLTVTSAQKNPTAFYLCASSEYQGGAAEAFFGQGTRLTVV.

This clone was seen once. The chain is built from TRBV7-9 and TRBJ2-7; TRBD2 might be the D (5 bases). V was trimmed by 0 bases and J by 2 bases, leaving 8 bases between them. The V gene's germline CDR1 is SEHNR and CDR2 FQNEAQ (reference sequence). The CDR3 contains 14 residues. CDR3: CASSLAGDPYEQYF. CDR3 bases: TGTGCCAGCAGCTTAGCGGGAGATCCCTACGAGCAGTACTTC.

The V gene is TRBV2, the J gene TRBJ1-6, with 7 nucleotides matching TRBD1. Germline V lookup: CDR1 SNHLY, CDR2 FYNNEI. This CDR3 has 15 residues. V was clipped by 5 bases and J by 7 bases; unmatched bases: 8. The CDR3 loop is CASSRQGYENSPLHF. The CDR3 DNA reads TGTGCCAGCAGTAGACAGGGTTATGAGAATTCACCCCTCCACTTT. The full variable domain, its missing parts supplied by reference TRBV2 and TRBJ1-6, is EPEVTQTPSHQVTQMGQEVILRCVPISNHLYFYWYRQILGQKVEFLVSFYNNEISEKSEIFDDQFSVERPDGSNFTLKIRSTKLEDSAMYFCASSRQGYENSPLHFGNGTRLTVT.

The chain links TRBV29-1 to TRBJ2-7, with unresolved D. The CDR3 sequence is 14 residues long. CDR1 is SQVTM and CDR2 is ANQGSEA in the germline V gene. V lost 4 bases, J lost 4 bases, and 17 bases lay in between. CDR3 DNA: TGCAGCGTTGGAAGAAGCACAGAGTATTACGAGCAGTACTTC. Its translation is CSVGRSTEYYEQYF.

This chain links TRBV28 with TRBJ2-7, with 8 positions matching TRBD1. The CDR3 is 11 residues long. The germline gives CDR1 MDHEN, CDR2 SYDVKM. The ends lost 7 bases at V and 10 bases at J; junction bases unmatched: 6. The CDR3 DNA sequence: TGTGCCAGCACATCCGGGACAGGCCAGTACTTC. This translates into CASTSGTGQYF.

The CDR3 is CASSQIQGYGYTF. CDR3 bases: TGTGCCAGCAGCCAAATACAGGGATATGGCTACACCTTC. The chain carries TRBV14 and TRBJ1-2; maybe TRBD1 (6 bases). The CDR3 is 13 residues long. Trimming shortened V by 2 bases and J by 5 bases, and 9 bases separated the two germline ends. Looked up from germline, CDR1 is SGHDN and CDR2 is FVKESK.

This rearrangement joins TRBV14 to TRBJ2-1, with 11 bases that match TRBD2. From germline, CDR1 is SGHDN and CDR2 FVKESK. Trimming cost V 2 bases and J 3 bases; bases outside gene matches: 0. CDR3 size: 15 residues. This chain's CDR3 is CASSQTSGSYNEQFF. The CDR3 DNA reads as TGTGCCAGCAGCCAAACTAGCGGGAGCTACAATGAGCAGTTCTTC.

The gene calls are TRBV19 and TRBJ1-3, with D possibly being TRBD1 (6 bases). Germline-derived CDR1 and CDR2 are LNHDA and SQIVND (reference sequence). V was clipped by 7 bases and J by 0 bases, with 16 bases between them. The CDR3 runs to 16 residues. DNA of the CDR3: TGTGCCAGTACCCCGGTAGGGGGTACCTCTGGAAACACCATATATTTT. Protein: CASTPVGGTSGNTIYF.

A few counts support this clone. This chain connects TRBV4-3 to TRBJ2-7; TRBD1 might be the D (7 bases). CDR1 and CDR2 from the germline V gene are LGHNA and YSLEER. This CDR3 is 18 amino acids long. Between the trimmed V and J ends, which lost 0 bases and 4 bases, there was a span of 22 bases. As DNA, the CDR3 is TGCGCCAGCAGCCAAGATATGTCCCGGGGGACAGCAGGGTACGAGCAGTACTTC. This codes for CASSQDMSRGTAGYEQYF.

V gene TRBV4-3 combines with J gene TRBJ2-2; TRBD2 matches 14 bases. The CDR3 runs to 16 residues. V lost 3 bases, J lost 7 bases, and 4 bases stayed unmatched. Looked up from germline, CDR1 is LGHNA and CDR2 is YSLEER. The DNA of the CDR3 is TGCGCCAGCAGCCAGGGACTAGCGGGAGAGGGCGGGGAGCTGTTTTTT. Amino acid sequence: CASSQGLAGEGGELFF.

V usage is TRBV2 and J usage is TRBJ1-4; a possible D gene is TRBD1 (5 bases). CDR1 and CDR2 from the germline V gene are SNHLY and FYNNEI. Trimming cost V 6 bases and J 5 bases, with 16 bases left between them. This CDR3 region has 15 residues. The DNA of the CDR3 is TGTGCCAGCAGCCATAGGGGAGGGAGAAATGAAAAACTGTTTTTT. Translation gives CASSHRGGRNEKLFF.

The CDR3 DNA reads as TGTGCCAGCAGCCCCCTATCCAAGAACACTGAAGCTTTCTTT. Its protein is CASSPLSKNTEAFF. The genes are TRBV11-2 and TRBJ1-1; unclear D gene. V lost 5 bases and J lost 1, with 11 bases in between. Germline V lookup: CDR1 SGHAT, CDR2 FQNNGV. The CDR3 extends over 14 amino acids.

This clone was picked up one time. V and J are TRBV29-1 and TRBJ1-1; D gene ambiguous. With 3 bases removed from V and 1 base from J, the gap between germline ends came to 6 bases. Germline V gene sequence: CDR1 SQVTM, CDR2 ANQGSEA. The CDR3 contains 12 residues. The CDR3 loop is CSVEATNTEAFF. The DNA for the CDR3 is TGCAGCGTTGAGGCCACGAACACTGAAGCTTTCTTT.

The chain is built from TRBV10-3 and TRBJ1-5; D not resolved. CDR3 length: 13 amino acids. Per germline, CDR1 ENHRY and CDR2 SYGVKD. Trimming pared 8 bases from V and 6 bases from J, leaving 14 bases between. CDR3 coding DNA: TGTGCCATCGGCTTCGGGTTGGGTCAGCCCCAGCATTTT. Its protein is CAIGFGLGQPQHF.

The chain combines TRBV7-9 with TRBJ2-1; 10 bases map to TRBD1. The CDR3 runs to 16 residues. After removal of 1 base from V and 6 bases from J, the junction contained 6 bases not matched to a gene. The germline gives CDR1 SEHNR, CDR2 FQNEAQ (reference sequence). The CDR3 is CASSLDGTGVSNEQFF. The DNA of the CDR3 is TGTGCCAGCAGCTTAGATGGGACAGGGGTTTCCAATGAGCAGTTCTTC.

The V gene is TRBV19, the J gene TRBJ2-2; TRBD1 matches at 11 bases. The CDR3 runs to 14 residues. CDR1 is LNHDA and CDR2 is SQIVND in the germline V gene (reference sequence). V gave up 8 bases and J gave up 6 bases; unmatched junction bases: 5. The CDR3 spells CASLRDRGAGELFF. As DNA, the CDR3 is TGTGCCAGTCTCCGGGACAGGGGGGCCGGGGAGCTGTTTTTT.

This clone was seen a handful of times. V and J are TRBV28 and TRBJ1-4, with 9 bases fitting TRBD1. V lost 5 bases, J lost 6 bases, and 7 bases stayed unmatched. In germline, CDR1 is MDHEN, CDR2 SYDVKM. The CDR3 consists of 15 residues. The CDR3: CASSPGDRADEKLFF. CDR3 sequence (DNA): TGTGCCAGCAGTCCAGGGGACAGGGCCGATGAAAAACTGTTTTTT.

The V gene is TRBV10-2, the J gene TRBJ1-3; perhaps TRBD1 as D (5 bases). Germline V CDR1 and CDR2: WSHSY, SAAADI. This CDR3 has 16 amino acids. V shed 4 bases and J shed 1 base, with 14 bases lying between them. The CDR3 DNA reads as TGCGCCAGCAGTGCGTGGCAGGGTTATTCTGGAAACACCATATATTTT. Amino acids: CASSAWQGYSGNTIYF.

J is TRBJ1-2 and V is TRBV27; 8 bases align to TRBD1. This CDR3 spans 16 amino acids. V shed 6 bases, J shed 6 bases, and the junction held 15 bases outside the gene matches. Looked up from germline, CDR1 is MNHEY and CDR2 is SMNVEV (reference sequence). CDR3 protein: CASSLAPNRGMNGYTF. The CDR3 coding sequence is TGTGCCAGCAGCCTAGCCCCAAACAGGGGGATGAATGGCTACACCTTC.

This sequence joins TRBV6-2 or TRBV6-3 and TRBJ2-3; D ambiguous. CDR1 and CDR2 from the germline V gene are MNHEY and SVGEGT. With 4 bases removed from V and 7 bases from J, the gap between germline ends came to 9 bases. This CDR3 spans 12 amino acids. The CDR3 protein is CASSSSVNTQYF. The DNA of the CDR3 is TGTGCCAGCAGTTCGAGTGTAAATACGCAGTATTTT.